Listed below are T cell receptor beta chains from one sample, sequenced in a study of blood T cell repertoires in COVID-19. Produced via immunoSEQ multiplex PCR; TCRdb's table is partial and in-frame only. Among about 60,000 clones listed, about four fifths were seen once. Sequenced material: peripheral blood. The receptors originated from a man between 60 and 75 years old with COVID-19, enrolled during active disease. Each CDR3 is given with its conserved first and last residue. D genes are given only for firm matches. Not every row has a clone size; where given, it reads once, few, many or a size class.

j_call,v_call,d_call,clone_size,cdr3_nt,cdr3_aa
TRBJ2-6,TRBV6-5,.,.,TGTGCCAGCACCTCGGCTGGGGCCAACGTCCTGACTTTC,CASTSAGANVLTF
TRBJ1-4,TRBV5-3,.,.,TGTGCCAGAAGGTATAAATGGACAGCAACTAATGAAAAACTGTTTTTT,CARRYKWTATNEKLFF
TRBJ2-5,TRBV29-1,TRBD1,.,TGCAGCGTAGCCAGAGGGACAGACCCTCAAGAGACCCAGTACTTC,CSVARGTDPQETQYF
TRBJ1-5,TRBV6-5,TRBD1,.,TGTGCCAGCAGCCCCGGGACAGGGAGGCAGCCCCAGCATTTT,CASSPGTGRQPQHF
TRBJ2-3,TRBV5-1,TRBD2,.,TGCGCCAGCAGCCCTAGCGGGACGGACACAGATACGCAGTATTTT,CASSPSGTDTDTQYF
TRBJ2-3,TRBV4-1,.,.,TGCGCCAGCAGCCTAGAGAGTAGCTCCGATACGCAGTATTTT,CASSLESSSDTQYF
TRBJ2-1,TRBV7-7,TRBD2,few,TGTGCCAGCAGACTAGCGGGAGCGGACAATGAGCAGTTCTTC,CASRLAGADNEQFF
TRBJ1-6,TRBV25-1,TRBD1,.,TGTGCCAGCAGAGGGACAGACAATTCACCCCTCCACTTT,CASRGTDNSPLHF
TRBJ1-5,TRBV19,TRBD1,.,TGTGCCAGTCAACCAGGGGGCGGCAATCAGCCCCAGCATTTT,CASQPGGGNQPQHF
TRBJ1-4,TRBV6-5,.,.,TGTGCCAGCAGCCAGCCAGGGTATGAAAAACTGTTTTTT,CASSQPGYEKLFF
TRBJ1-1,TRBV6-6,.,.,TGTGCCAGCAGCCAAGGGGTCGTAGTAGAAGCTTTCTTT,CASSQGVVVEAFF
TRBJ2-3,TRBV7-3,.,.,TGTGCCAGCAGCTTAAAAAGGAGACTTGGGACTGAGAAAACAGATACGCAGTATTTT,CASSLKRRLGTEKTDTQYF
TRBJ2-1,TRBV19,TRBD1,.,TGTGCCAGTCGGGACAGGGCGAACAATGAGCAGTTCTTC,CASRDRANNEQFF
TRBJ2-6,TRBV14,.,.,TGTGCCAGCAGCCATGGACAGTCTGGGGCCAACGTCCTGACTTTC,CASSHGQSGANVLTF
TRBJ2-3,TRBV7-9,.,few,TGTGCCAGCAGCATACTCATGACGGGGGTCACAGATACGCAGTATTTT,CASSILMTGVTDTQYF
TRBJ1-2,TRBV14,.,.,TGTGCCAGCAGCCAAGATTTCAGCTATGGCTACACCTTC,CASSQDFSYGYTF
TRBJ2-2,TRBV12-3/TRBV12-4,TRBD2,.,TGTGCCAGCAGACTAGCGGCGGCCGGGGAGCTGTTTTTT,CASRLAAAGELFF
TRBJ2-3,TRBV7-3,.,.,TGTGCCAGCAGCTTAATAGTCGCAGATACGCAGTATTTT,CASSLIVADTQYF
TRBJ1-4,TRBV7-9,TRBD1,.,TGTGCCAGCAGCATCGGACAGGGGCGGGAAAAACTGTTTTTT,CASSIGQGREKLFF
TRBJ1-5,TRBV9,.,few,TGTGCCAGCAGTCGAGATAGCAATCAGCCCCAGCATTTT,CASSRDSNQPQHF
TRBJ2-3,TRBV27,.,few,TGTGCCAGCAGACTAGGTGGTACGCAGTATTTT,CASRLGGTQYF
TRBJ2-3,TRBV30,.,.,TGTGCCTGGACTCCTGGGGCCACAGATACGCAGTATTTT,CAWTPGATDTQYF
TRBJ2-2,TRBV5-6,.,.,TGTGCCAGCAGCTCGGGACACACGGCCACCGGGGAGCTGTTTTTT,CASSSGHTATGELFF
TRBJ1-5,TRBV7-6,TRBD1,.,TGTGCCAGCAGCTTTGACAGGGATCAGCCCCAGCATTTT,CASSFDRDQPQHF
TRBJ1-6,TRBV19,TRBD1,.,TGTGCCAGTAGTGGGACAGGGGGCGCTTCACCCCTCCACTTT,CASSGTGGASPLHF
TRBJ1-5,TRBV10-3,.,.,TGTGCCATCAGTGAGTCCGATCAGCCCCAGCATTTT,CAISESDQPQHF
TRBJ1-1,TRBV15,TRBD1,.,TGTGCCACCAGCACGGCCACCGGAGGGGGCAGGGCTGAAGCTTTCTTT,CATSTATGGGRAEAFF
TRBJ1-6,TRBV14,.,.,TGTGCCAGCAGCCAAGAGGGCCATTCACCCCTCCACTTT,CASSQEGHSPLHF
TRBJ2-1,TRBV12-3/TRBV12-4,TRBD1,.,TGTGCCAGCAGTTCGACAGGGGTCGGTGAGCAGTTCTTC,CASSSTGVGEQFF
TRBJ1-2,TRBV19,.,.,TGTGCCAGTAGTTCCGGGAACTATGGCTACACCTTC,CASSSGNYGYTF
TRBJ1-5,TRBV28,.,.,TGTGCCAGCAGGAAACAGGGAGTTAGTTATCAGCCCCAGCATTTT,CASRKQGVSYQPQHF
TRBJ1-5,TRBV27,TRBD1,.,TGTGCCAGCAGTTTAAGAACAGGGGGTAGCAATCAGCCCCAGCATTTT,CASSLRTGGSNQPQHF
TRBJ1-2,TRBV28,TRBD1,.,TGTGCCAGCAGCCGCCCCTCGCAGGGGGAGTACGGCTACACCTTC,CASSRPSQGEYGYTF
TRBJ2-7,TRBV5-1,TRBD2,few,TGCGCCAGCAGCTTGGTAGCGGGAAGCTCCTACGAGCAGTACTTC,CASSLVAGSSYEQYF
TRBJ1-2,TRBV19,.,.,TGTGCCAGTAGTATTTTTGGGACACCAAACTATGGCTACACCTTC,CASSIFGTPNYGYTF
TRBJ2-7,TRBV18,TRBD1,.,TGTGCCAGCTCAGGACAGGGGGCTGCAGGATACGAGCAGTACTTC,CASSGQGAAGYEQYF
TRBJ2-1,TRBV5-6,TRBD1,.,TGTGCCAGCAGCTTAGACAGGGGTAATGAGCAGTTCTTC,CASSLDRGNEQFF
TRBJ2-2,TRBV5-4,TRBD2,.,TGTGCCAGCGCATTCCAGGGCGGGAGGATCGGGGAGCTGTTTTTT,CASAFQGGRIGELFF
TRBJ2-2,TRBV29-1,.,once,TGCAGCGTTGGGCCTAGCACCGGGGAGCTGTTTTTT,CSVGPSTGELFF
TRBJ2-3,TRBV24-1,TRBD1,.,TGTGCCACCAGTGACACGGGACAGTCCGAAGATACGCAGTATTTT,CATSDTGQSEDTQYF
TRBJ2-3,TRBV5-4,TRBD2,.,TGTGCCAGCACCTGGAGGACTAGCGGAAACACAGATACGCAGTATTTT,CASTWRTSGNTDTQYF
TRBJ2-1,TRBV4-1,.,.,TGCGCCAGCAGCCTCCCTGGGGGGACCCATCGGGATGAGCAGTTCTTC,CASSLPGGTHRDEQFF
TRBJ2-5,TRBV18,.,.,TGTGCCAGCTCACCGGGGATGGCGGGTAGTGAGACCCAGTACTTC,CASSPGMAGSETQYF
TRBJ1-1,TRBV3-1/TRBV3-2,.,.,TGTGCCAGCAGACAGGGATGGGGGACTGAAGCTTTCTTT,CASRQGWGTEAFF
TRBJ1-3,TRBV9,.,.,TGTGCCAGCAGCGTAGACCCGGGGTTGTTTGGAAACACCATATATTTT,CASSVDPGLFGNTIYF
TRBJ2-7,TRBV6-5,TRBD1,.,TGTGCCAGCAGTTTCACCCGGGACAGGGGCCACAGCGAGCAGTACTTC,CASSFTRDRGHSEQYF
TRBJ2-7,TRBV24-1,.,.,TGTGCCACCTCCTCTCACGGCGGGGTCAGCGAGCAGTACTTC,CATSSHGGVSEQYF
TRBJ2-5,TRBV15,TRBD2,once,TGTGCCACCCAGGGACTAGAGTACCAAGAGACCCAGTACTTC,CATQGLEYQETQYF
TRBJ2-2,TRBV7-6,TRBD2,.,TGTGCCAGCAACTTAGGGGGACTAGCCGCCGGGGAGCTGTTTTTT,CASNLGGLAAGELFF
TRBJ2-3,TRBV5-1,TRBD2,.,TGCGCCAGCAGCTTAGGACTAGCTTGGCCAGATACGCAGTATTTT,CASSLGLAWPDTQYF
TRBJ1-5,TRBV6-6,.,.,TGTGCCAGCAGTCTCTACCGGGGGGCGGATTCCTATCAGCCCCAGCATTTT,CASSLYRGADSYQPQHF
TRBJ1-4,TRBV4-1,.,.,TGCGCCAGCAGCCAAGACCCAGGGTATGAAAAACTGTTTTTT,CASSQDPGYEKLFF
TRBJ1-5,TRBV7-9,.,.,TGTGCCAGCAGCTCCTCTGGGGAGGTAGGGCAGCCCCAGCATTTT,CASSSSGEVGQPQHF
TRBJ1-1,TRBV6-5,.,.,TGTGCCAGCAGCTTAAACTTGGGGGGCACTGAAGCTTTCTTT,CASSLNLGGTEAFF
TRBJ2-7,TRBV5-1,.,.,TGCGCCAGCAGCTTGGGGGCGACAGGTTCGGACGAGCAGTACTTC,CASSLGATGSDEQYF